This passage covers 8 T cell receptor beta chains from one sample sequenced in a study of blood T cell repertoires in COVID-19. Method: immunoSEQ multiplex PCR; TCRdb's copy keeps in-frame clones and lacks some. Of around 300,000 clones detected, roughly 90% appear once; the ten largest clones hold around 0.98%. Sequencing was carried out using peripheral blood. The source is a woman aged 40-49 years with COVID-19, enrolled during active disease.

As DNA, the CDR3 is TGTGCCAGCAGCATAGTCAGGGGGAATGAGCAGTTCTTC. The encoded protein is CASSIVRGNEQFF. The chain recombines TRBV5-5 with TRBJ2-1; 7 bases line up with TRBD1. The junction had 5 bases not matched to a gene; V was cut back by 4 bases and J by 7 bases. Germline CDR1 reads SGHKS; CDR2 reads YYEKEE (reference sequence). The CDR3 length is 13 residues.

The rearrangement uses TRBV18 and TRBJ2-1; 7 bases map to TRBD2. Germline lookup yields CDR1 KGHSH and CDR2 LQKENI. This CDR3 spans 14 amino acids. J lost 1 base, V lost 6 bases, and 3 bases had no gene match. CDR3 residues: CASSWGGSYNEQFF. The CDR3 DNA reads as TGTGCCAGCTCCTGGGGGGGGTCCTACAATGAGCAGTTCTTC. Full variable domain (rest looked up from reference TRBV18 and TRBJ2-1): NAGVMQNPRHLVRRRGQEARLRCSPMKGHSHVYWYRQLPEEGLKFMVYLQKENIIDESGMPKERFSAEFPKEGPSILRIQQVVRGDSAAYFCASSWGGSYNEQFFGPGTRLTVL.

The chain is built from TRBV3-1 (or the pseudogene TRBV3-2) and TRBJ1-2; TRBD1 agrees at 10 bases. Germline CDR1 LGHDT, CDR2 YNNKEL (reference sequence). CDR3 length: 17 residues. V was clipped by 3 bases and J by 5 bases; unmatched bases: 12. The CDR3 DNA reads as TGTGCCAGCAGCCAGGGGGACAGGGGTGTCCTAAGGTATGGCTACACCTTC. It is translated as CASSQGDRGVLRYGYTF.

This chain uses TRBV7-2 with TRBJ1-2, with 7 bases lining up with TRBD1. Germline-derived CDR1 and CDR2 are SGHTA and FQGNSA. The CDR3 loop spans 17 amino acids. The V segment lost 3 bases and the J segment 7 bases; nucleotides outside the gene matches: 17. CDR3 sequence reads: CASSFSLGGGARSGYTF. DNA of the CDR3: TGTGCCAGCAGCTTTAGTCTCGGAGGGGGCGCCAGGTCTGGCTACACCTTC.

Written as DNA, the CDR3 is TGTGCCAGCAAGTACAGGGGGCTGGATGGCTACACCTTC. As protein: CASKYRGLDGYTF. The V call is TRBV27, the J call TRBJ1-2, with 9 bases identical to TRBD1. Germline assignment: CDR1 MNHEY and CDR2 SMNVEV (reference sequence). The length of the CDR3 is 13 residues. The junction had 6 bases not matched to a gene; V was cut back by 7 bases and J by 6 bases.

The V gene is TRBV19, the J gene TRBJ1-1, with a possible D match to TRBD1 (6 bases). This CDR3 is 14 amino acids long. From germline, CDR1 is LNHDA and CDR2 SQIVND (reference sequence). V lost 10 bases and J 0 bases, leaving 15 bases between the germline ends. The CDR3 region is CATGGAWMNTEAFF. For the CDR3, the DNA is TGTGCCACCGGGGGGGCATGGATGAACACTGAAGCTTTCTTT.

The chain links TRBV7-2 to TRBJ1-2, with 10 nucleotides matching TRBD1. Germline CDR1 SGHTA, CDR2 FQGNSA. CDR3 length: 14 amino acids. Unmatched junction bases numbered 7, after V lost 4 bases and J lost 8 bases. The CDR3 reads CASSSGQGIWGYTF. The CDR3 DNA is TGTGCCAGCAGCTCGGGACAGGGGATCTGGGGCTACACCTTC.

A single count supports this clone. The genes are TRBV19 and TRBJ1-6; 9 nucleotides agree with TRBD1. From germline, CDR1 is LNHDA and CDR2 SQIVND (reference sequence). J lost 7 bases, V lost 4 bases, and 8 bases had no gene match. The CDR3 is made up of 16 amino acids. CDR3 in DNA: TGTGCCAGTAGTACCACGGACAGGGGCTACAATTCACCCCTCCACTTT. Translating gives CASSTTDRGYNSPLHF. Combining the CDR3 with reference TRBV19 and TRBJ1-6 gives the whole variable domain DGGITQSPKYLFRKEGQNVTLSCEQNLNHDAMYWYRQDPGQGLRLIYYSQIVNDFQKGDIAEGYSVSREKKESFPLTVTSAQKNPTAFYLCASSTTDRGYNSPLHFGNGTRLTVT.